Sequencing of this TCR beta chain was carried out in a study of cytomegalovirus exposure and HLA in healthy donors (dated by TCRdb to about 2017). In the study overall: In an earlier analysis of approximately 500 of the donors, 276 Gb of sequence data and 90 million to 120 million unique TCR beta sequences from approximately 180 million T cells were reported. A later analysis re-examined previously published TCR beta repertoires from just over 650 donors and added high-resolution HLA genotyping to investigate patterns of TCR occurrence. Typing coverage differed by locus: A, B, C, DRB1 and DQB1 were typed in roughly 620-640 donors, DQA1 in 500 to 550, DPA1 in 600 to 610, and DPB1 in 472. Donor age, sex, ethnicity and CMV serostatus were compiled alongside the repertoire data. Class I and class II HLA loci were covered by the typing at four-digit resolution. An earlier analysis of 587 of the donors used high-throughput TCR beta sequencing to judge whether each TCR beta V gene segment behaved as functional or pseudogenic. In addition to the first cohort of 500 to 850 subjects, a separate validation cohort of approximately 120 different subjects was used. Across about 370 genotyped donors of the cohort, an average of roughly 250,000 unique TCR beta nucleotide sequences per donor were sequenced, and around 19% of those sequences were non-productive. The genetic ancestry cluster associated with self-reported Caucasian donors included 81% of the roughly 390 genotyped donors. A later genetic analysis used genome-wide SNP genotypes for 398 of the 666 donors, treating that subset as a discovery cohort. About five DR-DQ haplotypes were handled as single units for association and clustering, since linkage in the cohort was strong. Every repertoire in the discovery cohort had been generated on one and the same sequencing platform. Rather than using new phenotypic data, the later analysis identified candidate immune exposures from TCR beta sequences and from how often those sequences occurred across donors. The aim of the study was to test whether cataloging public T cell receptors could identify signatures of past pathogen exposure. The T cell repertoires of 700 or so subjects were profiled by immunosequencing and related to cytomegalovirus serostatus. About 300 gigabases of sequencing data and around 87 million unique TCR sequences were included in an early release covering around 600 HLA-typed donors. The study combined high-throughput TCR immunosequencing, statistical association of individual TCRs with disease status, and machine learning to predict cytomegalovirus infection status.

Overall study results and their limits: A later analysis found that TCR association rates varied across HLA loci, with DRB1 alleles showing the most associated TCRs and HLA-C alleles the fewest. This cohort had only TCR beta chains sequenced, and the lack of alpha or paired-chain data limited which features could be detected. A cluster of highly shared sequence variants was judged likely to represent a technical artifact of the sequencing pipeline. In both the original and validation cohorts, the classifier was reported to diagnose cytomegalovirus status with high specificity and sensitivity. A later analysis found that most CMV-associated TCR beta chains appeared HLA-restricted, with HLA associations seemingly driven largely by CMV exposure. According to the authors, the approach could potentially be generalized to other disease states and immunological phenotypes. Compared with equally common non-associated chains, HLA-associated TCR beta chains in a later analysis were more clonally expanded and had lower generation probabilities. Because some donors lacked HLA typing at each locus, the association tests relied only on the typed subset. Sequencing depth was assumed to be roughly uniform across donors in the presence/absence analyses, though that assumption may not hold. A further reported finding was that TCR beta sequences accurately predicted the HLA-A and HLA-B alleles for most subjects in the first cohort. An earlier analysis of approximately 540 of the donors showed that most TCR beta V segments appeared in productive rearrangements either about 87% or about 30% of the time, which broadly matched IMGT annotations. V-gene and J-gene trimming of TCR beta chains was associated with a missense DCLRE1C variant in a later genetic analysis, and the association was replicated in an independent cohort. Across donors, most TCR sequences were observed very rarely, whereas some public TCRs were present in many individuals. Because counts were too low, seventeen rarely observed V segments, including chromosome 9 orphons, were excluded from the earlier analysis of 587 of the donors. A few of the identified cytomegalovirus-associated TCR beta chains were confirmed in vitro to be specific for cytomegalovirus antigens. Several of the top co-occurrence clusters appeared to be linked to parvovirus B19, influenza, CMV and Epstein-Barr virus, according to a later analysis. Correlated functional status among segregating V segments might be attributable to linkage disequilibrium, but an unknown experimental factor could not be ruled out. Assigning TCR associations to individual alleles was difficult when HLA alleles, especially DR and DQ, strongly co-occurred. CMV serostatus was the only immune exposure information available for the cohort. A later analysis associated about 16,000 TCR beta sequences with specific HLA alleles at a false discovery rate of 0.05. In the study, 150 to 200 TCR beta chains were listed as associated with cytomegalovirus. Because the 87-base-pair reads could not distinguish some IMGT-functional V segments, including TRBV6-2 and TRBV6-3, those segments were excluded. According to a later genetic analysis, donors in an Asian-associated ancestry cluster had fewer N-insertions in productive TCRs than the approximately 670-donor mean.

Receptor amplification or capture employed the immunoSEQ multiplex PCR assay. For the multiplex PCR, a mixture combining 60 forward primers for TCR Vbeta segments and 13 reverse primers for TCR Jbeta segments was used. The CDR3 region of rearranged TCR beta genes was amplified from genomic DNA by a multiplex PCR assay. The Illumina HiSeq System was used to sequence the amplified TCR beta libraries as 87-base-pair reads. As for the authors' bioinformatics: A later analysis counted about 80 million unique TCR beta chains across the 600 to 850 repertoires, and 10 million to 11 million of these chains were shared by at least two donors. Raw reads were error-corrected and collapsed into unique sequences with a nearest-neighbor algorithm that merged closely related sequences to remove PCR and sequencing errors. V, D and J gene segments were assigned by aligning CDR3 sequences to IMGT reference sequences. Each retained sequence needed at least a six-nucleotide match to both a V gene segment and a J gene segment. A rearrangement counted as productive if the CDR3 had no stop codons and remained in frame with V and J, and every other rearrangement counted as non-productive. Following IMGT convention, CDR3 was defined as the stretch from the second conserved V-encoded cysteine to the conserved J-encoded phenylalanine. Sequences without an unambiguous match to a single V gene segment were excluded from the earlier analysis of about 600 of the donors. An earlier analysis of several hundred of the donors called V segments functional above 56.7% productive rearrangements and segregating when the between-donor standard deviation exceeded 5%. A statistical classification framework was built for diagnosing cytomegalovirus status from the catalog of TCR beta chain sequences. In a later analysis, TCR nucleotide sequences were compared against IMGT/GENE-DB human TR gene sequences so that V and J genes could be assigned. A later analysis assigned CDR3 sequences and most-parsimonious VDJ recombination scenarios with the TCRdist pipeline. In a later analysis, each TCR beta chain was defined by its CDR3 amino acid sequence together with its V-gene family, and reads without a unique V-gene family were excluded. To address suspected cross-contamination and a sequencing artifact, a later analysis removed 550 to 750 highly shared, low-generation-probability nucleotide sequences. A later analysis calculated a clonal expansion index for each public chain from normalized within-repertoire ranks of inferred template counts. A later analysis computed generation probabilities with a VDJ recombination model fitted to out-of-frame rearrangements, and checked the results against IGoR. In a later analysis, TCR-TCR, TCR-HLA and TCR-CMV co-occurrence was scored with hypergeometric tests, and a repertoire-size bias correction was applied to TCR pairs. To estimate false discovery rates, a later analysis permuted the HLA or CMV assignments 20 times. In a later analysis, co-occurring TCRs were grouped using DBSCAN, with TCRdist sequence similarity added in when clustering inside HLA-allele-positive subsets. Repertoires with fewer than 30,000 or more than 120,000 public chains were left out of co-occurrence clustering, as were about five repertoires with anomalous nucleotide sharing. Drawn from immuneACCESS, this table holds only the in-frame rearrangements with V and J called that TCRdb kept. Clones are partly lost; checked studies trace under half to an unresolved V gene and leave the rest unexplained. For V, J and clone size, that table is used; D and trimming come from the DNA. This sample has roughly 84,000 clones in its table, and around 77% of those were observed once. The biggest ten clones account for about 3.5% of the sample.

Looking up the germline V gene yields CDR1 SGHRS and CDR2 YFSETQ. Germline trimming: 0 bases from V, 5 bases from J; junction bases outside gene matches: 6. Its CDR3 holds 15 amino acids, cysteine through phenylalanine. CDR3 DNA is the only sequence kept; it has 45 bases, read in frame from the first base. As to this clone: The antigen this receptor binds is unknown. Base qualities are missing; no much larger clone stands one base away.

The cohort was made up of about 610 healthy bone marrow donors. At the time of sampling, all cohort members were nominally healthy, though unrecorded immune exposures were likely present. The donor was CMV seronegative and belonged to the group of approximately 320 seronegative cohort members. A peripheral blood sample was collected from each donor, and TCR beta sequencing was performed on peripheral blood mononuclear cells. Genomic DNA was extracted from the blood cell samples with the Qiagen DNeasy Blood Extraction Kit. Sequenced input: PBMCs. The sequence links TRBV5-1 to TRBJ2-3; 7 bases in the junction line up with TRBD2. The receptor's source is a man aged 45-65 years in good health and CMV-seronegative. The CDR3 is CASSLDGGSQDTQYF. The sequenced DNA: TGCGCCAGCAGCTTGGACGGGGGGAGCCAAGATACGCAGTATTTT.